Listed below are T cell receptor beta chains from one sample, sequenced in a study of CD8+CD57+ T cells in acquired aplastic anemia. From the reads, TCRdb called clonotypes with MiXCR, one entry per CDR3 protein. Of around 200,000 distinct CDR3 sequences detected, 45% to 60% appear once; the ten largest clones hold under 15%. Material for sequencing was sorted CD4+, CD8+, or CD8+CD57+ T cells (not recorded which) from PBMCs. The receptors shown here come from a human donor with aplastic anemia. CDR3s include the opening cysteine and the closing phenylalanine or tryptophan. The D gene is left open where the match is weak. Size values are once, few and many counts, or a class for expanded clones, and some rows have none.

CDR3nt: TGCGCCAGCAGCTCTCAGGAGAACACTGAAGCTTTCTTT; CDR3aa: CASSSQENTEAFF; j_gene: TRBJ1-1; v_gene: TRBV5-1; abundance: many; d_gene: .
CDR3nt: TGTGCCACCGACCGGGACTTGGGTTACGAGCAGTACTTC; CDR3aa: CATDRDLGYEQYF; j_gene: TRBJ2-7; v_gene: TRBV24-1; abundance: .; d_gene: .
CDR3nt: TGTGCCAGCAGTGAAGAGATTCTCCCTCCGAAAAGGAATGAGCAGTTCTTC; CDR3aa: CASSEEILPPKRNEQFF; j_gene: TRBJ2-1; v_gene: TRBV2; abundance: few; d_gene: .
CDR3nt: TGCGCCAGCAGCTTGGATGGGGGGCGGGAGCAGTACTTC; CDR3aa: CASSLDGGREQYF; j_gene: TRBJ2-7; v_gene: TRBV5-1; abundance: many; d_gene: .
CDR3nt: TGTGCCAGCAGCTTTTCCGGGAGTTTGTACAATGAGCAGTTCTTC; CDR3aa: CASSFSGSLYNEQFF; j_gene: TRBJ2-1; v_gene: TRBV7-6; abundance: .; d_gene: .
CDR3nt: TGTGCCAGCAGTCCGGGGCTAACCACAGATACGCAGTATTTT; CDR3aa: CASSPGLTTDTQYF; j_gene: TRBJ2-3; v_gene: TRBV25-1; abundance: once; d_gene: .
CDR3nt: TGTGCCAGCAGTTTGGAGGGGGGGCGCGAGCAGTACTTC; CDR3aa: CASSLEGGREQYF; j_gene: TRBJ2-7; v_gene: TRBV6-1; abundance: many; d_gene: .
CDR3nt: TGCGCCAGCAGTGAGGGGGGACCCTACGAGCAGTACTTC; CDR3aa: CASSEGGPYEQYF; j_gene: TRBJ2-7; v_gene: TRBV10-1; abundance: many; d_gene: .
CDR3nt: TGTGCCAGTACGGCGGGGGAATATAATTCACCCCTCCGCTTT; CDR3aa: CASTAGEYNSPLRF; j_gene: TRBJ1-6; v_gene: TRBV19; abundance: .; d_gene: .
CDR3nt: TGCGCCAGCAGTGAGTTCACAGATACGCAGTATTTT; CDR3aa: CASSEFTDTQYF; j_gene: TRBJ2-3; v_gene: TRBV10-1; abundance: .; d_gene: .
CDR3nt: TGTGCCAGTAGCCTCGCAGGGACTAGCGGGACGATGTGGGCAGATACGCAGTATTTT; CDR3aa: CASSLAGTSGTMWADTQYF; j_gene: TRBJ2-3; v_gene: TRBV19; abundance: .; d_gene: TRBD2
CDR3nt: TGTGCCACCAGTGACCCTAGACAGGGAGGTGAAAAACTGTTTTTT; CDR3aa: CATSDPRQGGEKLFF; j_gene: TRBJ1-4; v_gene: TRBV24-1; abundance: many; d_gene: TRBD1
CDR3nt: TGTGCCAGCAGCTTAGTAGGGGTTAACTCACCCCTCCACTTT; CDR3aa: CASSLVGVNSPLHF; j_gene: TRBJ1-6; v_gene: TRBV7-9; abundance: .; d_gene: .
CDR3nt: TGCGCCGGACTAGCGGGAGATGGCGGGGAGCTGTTTTTT; CDR3aa: CAGLAGDGGELFF; j_gene: TRBJ2-2; v_gene: TRBV10-2; abundance: .; d_gene: TRBD2
CDR3nt: TGTGCCAGTAGTACGCACCAGGGGGCGCGGGCGGGACAGCCCCAGCATTTT; CDR3aa: CASSTHQGARAGQPQHF; j_gene: TRBJ1-5; v_gene: TRBV19; abundance: many; d_gene: TRBD1
CDR3nt: TGTGCCAGCAGCCCCAACAGGGTCGGCGGGGAGCTGTTTTTT; CDR3aa: CASSPNRVGGELFF; j_gene: TRBJ2-2; v_gene: TRBV7-9; abundance: .; d_gene: .
CDR3nt: TGTGCCACCAGCAGAGATGGCAGAACCTATGGCTACACCTTC; CDR3aa: CATSRDGRTYGYTF; j_gene: TRBJ1-2; v_gene: TRBV15; abundance: .; d_gene: .
CDR3nt: TGTGCCAGCAGTGAACGAGTGAACTATGGCTACACCTTC; CDR3aa: CASSERVNYGYTF; j_gene: TRBJ1-2; v_gene: TRBV25-1; abundance: few; d_gene: .
CDR3nt: TGCGCCAGCAGTGAGCGGGCGGGAGGCACAGATACGCAGTATTTT; CDR3aa: CASSERAGGTDTQYF; j_gene: TRBJ2-3; v_gene: TRBV10-1; abundance: .; d_gene: TRBD2
CDR3nt: TGTGCCAGCAACGTGGGGGTGGGGACAGGGATCTTTCGCTCCTACGAGCAGTACTTC; CDR3aa: CASNVGVGTGIFRSYEQYF; j_gene: TRBJ2-7; v_gene: TRBV12-3/TRBV12-4; abundance: .; d_gene: TRBD1